A selection of T cell receptor beta chains follows, all from one sample in a study of blood T cell repertoires in COVID-19. Assay: immunoSEQ multiplex PCR; the TCRdb copy retains only in-frame clones and omits some. This sample has under 250,000 clones, with about 94% found just once. Sequenced material: peripheral blood. The source is a man aged 55-75 years with COVID-19, enrolled during active disease. Both conserved end residues are part of each CDR3. D genes are given only for firm matches. Expanded clones get a size class; other rows say once, few or many, or leave the size out.

J: TRBJ1-5
D: NA
size: NA
V: TRBV5-3
DNA: TGTGCCAGAAGCTTGGTGGCTTACAATCAGCCCCAGCATTTT
CDR3: CARSLVAYNQPQHF

J: TRBJ1-5
D: TRBD1
size: NA
V: TRBV3-1/TRBV3-2
DNA: TGTGCCAGCAGCCCCCGGGACAGGGGGCCTCAGCCCCAGCATTTT
CDR3: CASSPRDRGPQPQHF

J: TRBJ2-1
D: TRBD1
size: NA
V: TRBV6-5
DNA: TGTGCCAGCAGTCTCCAGGGGGATGAGCAGTTCTTC
CDR3: CASSLQGDEQFF

J: TRBJ1-2
D: TRBD1
size: NA
V: TRBV5-1
DNA: TGCGCCAGCAGCTTGGGCGGGTCGACAGGGGCCCTCTATGGCTACACCTTC
CDR3: CASSLGGSTGALYGYTF

J: TRBJ1-5
D: NA
size: NA
V: TRBV10-2
DNA: TGCGCCACCCGAAATCAGGGCGGCAATCAGCCCCAGCATTTT
CDR3: CATRNQGGNQPQHF

J: TRBJ1-1
D: NA
size: NA
V: TRBV30
DNA: TGTGCCTGGAGTCACGGGGGGCCAGCTTTCTTT
CDR3: CAWSHGGPAFF

J: TRBJ2-7
D: TRBD1
size: few
V: TRBV11-3
DNA: TGTGCCAGCAGCCTGGGACAGGGTGGGGACGAGCAGTACTTC
CDR3: CASSLGQGGDEQYF

J: TRBJ1-1
D: TRBD1
size: NA
V: TRBV12-5
DNA: TGTGCTAGTGGTCCGGGGACAGCCTCCGGGGCTTTCTTT
CDR3: CASGPGTASGAFF

J: TRBJ1-2
D: NA
size: NA
V: TRBV7-9
DNA: TGTGCCAGCAGCCCGGGGGGGACCTACTATGGCTACACCTTC
CDR3: CASSPGGTYYGYTF

J: TRBJ1-4
D: NA
size: NA
V: TRBV5-1
DNA: TGCGCCAGCAGCTCAATGACCGGGACACTACGCGAAAAACTGTTTTTT
CDR3: CASSSMTGTLREKLFF

J: TRBJ2-1
D: NA
size: NA
V: TRBV21-1
DNA: TGTGCCCTAGGGCGGACTTACTTTAATAATGAGCAGTTCTTC
CDR3: CALGRTYFNNEQFF

J: TRBJ1-5
D: NA
size: once
V: TRBV27
DNA: TGTGCCAGCAGCGGTCGGAGGAATCAGCCCCAGCATTTT
CDR3: CASSGRRNQPQHF

J: TRBJ2-1
D: TRBD2
size: once
V: TRBV18
DNA: TGTGCCAGCTCACCCGGCGGGAGCCACAATGAGCAGTTCTTC
CDR3: CASSPGGSHNEQFF

J: TRBJ2-5
D: TRBD2
size: NA
V: TRBV4-2
DNA: TGTGCCAGCAGCCAAGAGGGTCTAGCGGGGAGACAAGAGACCCAGTACTTC
CDR3: CASSQEGLAGRQETQYF

J: TRBJ1-5
D: NA
size: few
V: TRBV30
DNA: TGTGCCTGGGCGACGCGAGAGGGTCAGCCCCAGCATTTT
CDR3: CAWATREGQPQHF

J: TRBJ1-5
D: TRBD1
size: NA
V: TRBV18
DNA: TGTGCCAGCTCACCCGCAGGGGGCGGCCAGCCCCAGCATTTT
CDR3: CASSPAGGGQPQHF

J: TRBJ2-2
D: TRBD1
size: NA
V: TRBV7-3
DNA: TGTGCCAGCAGCCGGTCCGGGACAGGGCACACCGGGGAGCTGTTTTTT
CDR3: CASSRSGTGHTGELFF

J: TRBJ2-7
D: TRBD1
size: NA
V: TRBV20-1
DNA: TGCAGTGCTGCACAGGGGGACGAGCAGTACTTC
CDR3: CSAAQGDEQYF